The present TCR beta chain was sequenced within a study of shared clonotypes between healthy human individuals. In the study's own analysis: Filtering differed, since immunoSEQ gave only junction sequences and no quality scores. The repertoire was sequenced with immunoSEQ multiplex PCR; TCRdb's copy has only in-frame clones and lacks some. The V and J calls and clone size come from that table; D and trimming were worked out from the DNA. In the table there are millions of clones, approximately 95% of which are singletons. The V and J ends lost 2 bases and 5 bases respectively, with 10 bases between them. CDR3 length: 14 residues. In germline, CDR1 is SGHDT, CDR2 YYEEEE. Those who donated were healthy HIV-negative adults, with no recent acute infections or vaccinations reported. Subsets obtained from CD4+ cells comprised CD45RA+ naive and CD45RA-negative memory cells.

The J gene is TRBJ2-2, the V gene TRBV5-6; possible D gene TRBD2, 6 bases. The sample comprised naive CD4+ T cells sorted from blood. As for subset: CD45RA+ positively selected. The receptor was isolated from a man in his late teens or twenties in good health. CDR3 residues: CASSFGRGTGELFF. The DNA of the CDR3 is TGTGCCAGCAGCTTCGGCCGGGGGACCGGGGAGCTGTTTTTT.